The sample holds a few counts of the clone carrying this T cell receptor (beta chain). The data were obtained in a study of blood T cell repertoires in COVID-19. J lost 6 bases, V lost 5 bases, and 7 bases had no gene match. This CDR3 has 13 residues. Germline assignment: CDR1 SGHRS and CDR2 YFSETQ. Assay used: immunoSEQ multiplex PCR; TCRdb lists only in-frame clones, some missing. Among approximately 330,000 clones listed, around 90% were seen once. Sample: peripheral blood. The chain employs TRBV5-1 and TRBJ2-7; 8 bases line up with TRBD2. The source is a woman aged 40-49 years with COVID-19, enrolled during active disease. As DNA, the CDR3 is TGCGCCAGCAGGGACGGGAGGGTCTCCGAGCAGTACTTC. Protein product: CASRDGRVSEQYF.